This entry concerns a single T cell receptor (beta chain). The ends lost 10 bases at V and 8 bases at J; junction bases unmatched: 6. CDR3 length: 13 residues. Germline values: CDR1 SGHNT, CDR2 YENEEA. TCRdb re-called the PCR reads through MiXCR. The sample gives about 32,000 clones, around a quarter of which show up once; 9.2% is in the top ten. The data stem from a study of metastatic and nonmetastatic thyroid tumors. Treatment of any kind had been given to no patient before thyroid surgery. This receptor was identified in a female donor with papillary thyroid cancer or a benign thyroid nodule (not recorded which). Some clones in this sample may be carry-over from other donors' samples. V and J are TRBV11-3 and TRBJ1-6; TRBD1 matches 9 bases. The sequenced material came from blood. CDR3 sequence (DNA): TGTGCCACGAAGGACAGGGGAGATTCACCCCTCCACTTT. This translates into CATKDRGDSPLHF.